This T cell receptor beta chain derives from a study of tumor-infiltrating lymphocytes in primary liver carcinoma. Study-level findings and limits: Tumors reached a significantly greater top-250-clone fraction than blood did (p = 0.039). Just around 8-25% of top clones spanned all five tumor regions.

Germline values: CDR1 MDHEN, CDR2 SYDVKM. The CDR3 contains 15 residues. V lost 7 bases and J lost 0, with 16 bases in between. Using a constant-region primer together with ProtoScript II reverse transcriptase, TCR beta cDNA was made from approximately 500 ng of total RNA. It was through three nested multiplex PCR rounds of slightly modified ARM-PCR that TCR beta libraries arose. TRBV1-TRBV30 forward primers paired with a C-beta reverse primer were used in the first two PCR rounds, which ran approximately 10 cycles each. Each CDR3 protein gets one entry after TCRdb re-called the multiplex PCR reads with MiXCR. The sample consists of approximately 47,000 distinct CDR3 sequences, roughly 77% of them appearing once. Concerning this clonotype itself: Its target is unknown. A much larger clonotype is one base distant, so this may be a read error.

Co-extraction yielded RNA and DNA from about 20-30 mg of unsorted bulk tissue. The TCR sequence derives from a man in his forties with primary liver carcinoma and hepatitis B virus infection. The rearrangement links TRBV28 to TRBJ2-7; perhaps D is TRBD1 or TRBD2 (5 bases each). Specimen: liver tumor tissue from sampling region 3. Subset denoted: tumor region T3, left-lateral pole. As DNA, the CDR3 is TGTGCCAGCACCACCGAGGCAGGGAGCTCCTACGAGCAGTACTTC. Translated: CASTTEAGSSYEQYF.